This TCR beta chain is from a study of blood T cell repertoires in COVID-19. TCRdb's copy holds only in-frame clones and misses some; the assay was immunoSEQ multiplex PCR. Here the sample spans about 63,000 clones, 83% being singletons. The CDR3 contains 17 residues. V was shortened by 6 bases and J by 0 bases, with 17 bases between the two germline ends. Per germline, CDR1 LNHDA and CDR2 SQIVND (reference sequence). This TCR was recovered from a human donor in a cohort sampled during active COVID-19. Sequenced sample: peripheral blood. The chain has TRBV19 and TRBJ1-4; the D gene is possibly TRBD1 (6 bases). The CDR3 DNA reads TGTGCCAGTAGCCGGACAGTGTCCCGGCCAACTAATGAAAAACTGTTTTTT. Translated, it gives CASSRTVSRPTNEKLFF.